Presented here are 28 T cell receptor beta chains from one specimen sequenced in a study of blood T cell repertoires in COVID-19 (dated by TCRdb to 2020 to 2022). Library method: the immunoSEQ multiplex PCR assay. TCRdb took over this immuneACCESS table, retaining in-frame rearrangements with V and J assigned. Such tables are incomplete; in checked studies, under half of the missing clones stem from an unresolved V gene, and the remainder is unexplained. This sample lists 270,000 or so clones; 85% to 90% were detected once. The ten largest clones add up to over 3.5% of the sample. The sample consisted of PBMCs or T cells enriched from blood (not recorded which). The receptor source for this set is a woman in her twenties or thirties with acute COVID-19.

This chain connects TRBV27 to TRBJ2-3, with 10 bases identical to TRBD2. V lost 7 bases and J lost 8; bases outside the gene matches: 3. Per the germline V gene, CDR1 is MNHEY and CDR2 is SMNVEV (reference sequence). This CDR3 is 12 amino acids long. In DNA, the CDR3 is TGTGCCAGCACTGTAGCGGGAGGTACGCAGTATTTT. Amino acids: CASTVAGGTQYF.

The CDR3 bases are TGTGCCAGCAGCCAGGGGGGGGATATCACTGAAGCTTTCTTT. Amino acids: CASSQGGDITEAFF. The rearrangement uses TRBV4-2 and TRBJ1-1, with TRBD1 as a possible D gene (5 bases). Per the germline V gene, CDR1 is LGHNA and CDR2 is YNFKEQ. Trimming left V 3 bases short and J 4 bases short, with 12 bases between. This CDR3 has 14 amino acids.

Notes on this clone: One end of the junction does not line up with germline, which may come from a read error. The same CDR3 can be traced to other DNA sequences in this sample. This chain joins TRBV13 and TRBJ2-2; D is perhaps TRBD2 (5 bases). Germline V CDR1 and CDR2: PRHDT, FYEKMQ (reference sequence). The CDR3 runs to 12 residues. CDR3 in DNA: TGTGCCAGCAGTTTAGGGAGCGGGGAGCTGTTTTTT. Its translation is CASSLGSGELFF.

This chain links TRBV27 with TRBJ1-1, with 8 bases matching TRBD1. The CDR3 has 15 residues. Germline V CDR1 and CDR2: MNHEY, SMNVEV (reference sequence). V trimming: 5 bases; J trimming: 3 bases; junction bases outside the gene matches: 8. CDR3: CASSQQGAGYTEAFF. As DNA, the CDR3 is TGTGCCAGCAGTCAGCAGGGGGCTGGGTACACTGAAGCTTTCTTT.

The sample holds one count of this clone. V is TRBV28 and J is TRBJ1-6, with a tentative D call TRBD1 (5 bases). CDR1 is MDHEN, CDR2 SYDVKM, per germline. This CDR3 contains 15 residues. V was cut by 3 bases and J by 8 bases, with 14 bases left in between. CDR3 protein: CASSFGGTAYSPLHF. The CDR3 DNA follows: TGTGCCAGCAGTTTTGGGGGGACCGCCTATTCACCCCTCCACTTT.

This chain joins TRBV7-9 and TRBJ1-1, with D maybe TRBD1 (6 bases). V dropped 3 bases and J dropped 7 bases, with 15 bases sitting between them. The CDR3 loop spans 14 amino acids. From germline, CDR1 is SEHNR and CDR2 FQNEAQ (reference sequence). The DNA of the CDR3 is TGTGCCAGCAGCTTTGGGGACATCGGAATTGAAGCTTTCTTT. Its protein is CASSFGDIGIEAFF. Together with reference TRBV7-9 and TRBJ1-1, the CDR3 gives the full variable domain: DTGVSQNPRHKITKRGQNVTFRCDPISEHNRLYWYRQTLGQGPEFLTYFQNEAQLEKSRLLSDRFSAERPKGSFSTLEIQRTEQGDSAMYLCASSFGDIGIEAFFGQGTRLTVV.

The rearrangement links TRBV23-1 to TRBJ1-4; D call uncertain. TRBV23-1 is assigned to the ORF class and has an uncertain function. The CDR3 totals 16 residues. Trimming removed 8 bases from V and 0 bases from J, with 16 bases in between. The CDR3 DNA reads TGCGCCAGCCCGAATCGGGATCCAACAACTAATGAAAAACTGTTTTTT. This sequence encodes CASPNRDPTTNEKLFF.

This clone has a handful of counts. The rearrangement links TRBV28 to TRBJ2-7; 7 bases fit TRBD2. V shed 2 bases, J shed 4 bases, and the junction held 8 bases outside the gene matches. The CDR3 is 15 amino acids. The germline CDR1 and CDR2 sequences are MDHEN and SYDVKM. The CDR3 nucleotides are TGTGCCAGCAGTTTAAGGACTAGGATGGATTACGAGCAGTACTTC. This codes for CASSLRTRMDYEQYF.

The chain is built from TRBV5-1 and TRBJ1-4, with unresolved D. Between the trimmed V and J ends, which lost 4 bases and 6 bases, there was a span of 19 bases. This CDR3 comprises 16 residues. Germline V gene lookup returns CDR1 SGHRS and CDR2 YFSETQ. The CDR3 sequence is CASSVLGLLADEKLFF. The CDR3 coding sequence is TGCGCCAGCAGCGTGCTAGGACTCCTGGCGGATGAAAAACTGTTTTTT.

This chain uses TRBV25-1 with TRBJ2-5; 9 bases map to TRBD2. CDR3 length equals 15 residues. The J segment lost 5 bases and the V segment lost 2 bases, leaving 6 bases of the junction unmatched. The germline V gene encodes CDR1 MGHDK and CDR2 SYGVNS. Here the CDR3 reads CASSEPSGTGETQYF. CDR3 coding DNA: TGTGCCAGCAGTGAACCTAGCGGGACGGGGGAGACCCAGTACTTC.

The chain has TRBV19 and TRBJ1-1; TRBD1 is a possible D gene (6 bases). The CDR3 has 15 amino acids. Germline V gives CDR1 LNHDA, CDR2 SQIVND (reference sequence). V was clipped by 6 bases and J by 1 base, with 15 bases between them. CDR3 loop: CASSLAPTGNTEAFF. The CDR3 region has the DNA TGTGCCAGTAGCCTGGCCCCGACAGGGAACACTGAAGCTTTCTTT.

The chain uses TRBV28 and TRBJ2-7; D perhaps matches TRBD1 (5 bases). Trimming pared 6 bases from V and 2 bases from J, leaving 14 bases between. The CDR3 is made up of 14 amino acids. Looked up from germline, CDR1 is MDHEN and CDR2 is SYDVKM. The CDR3 is CASRLGAAAYEQYF. The CDR3 DNA sequence: TGTGCCAGCAGGTTAGGGGCAGCCGCCTACGAGCAGTACTTC.

J is TRBJ2-3 and V is TRBV20-1; perhaps TRBD2 as D (6 bases). The germline V and J ends were trimmed by 3 bases and 4 bases, with 17 bases remaining between them. The CDR3 consists of 15 residues. CDR1 is DFQATT and CDR2 is SNEGSKA in the germline V gene (reference sequence). CDR3 protein: CSASWSWEEADTQYF. CDR3 coding DNA: TGCAGTGCTAGTTGGTCCTGGGAGGAGGCAGATACGCAGTATTTT.

This clone was seen just once. The chain couples TRBV4-2 to TRBJ1-4; 8 nucleotides align to TRBD1. This CDR3 is built from 19 residues. V shed 2 bases, J shed 5 bases, and the junction held 16 bases outside the gene matches. Germline V CDR1 and CDR2: LGHNA, YNFKEQ. The CDR3 DNA sequence: TGTGCCAGCAGCCAACGCACGGGACAGGACTCAGTAGGCAATGAAAAACTGTTTTTT. Translation: CASSQRTGQDSVGNEKLFF.

The rearrangement links TRBV2 to TRBJ2-1; the D is unclear. The V gene's germline CDR1 is SNHLY and CDR2 FYNNEI. This CDR3 region has 12 residues. V lost 4 bases and J lost 4, with 5 bases in between. Here the CDR3 DNA reads TGTGCCAGCAGTGGTAAATACAATGAGCAGTTCTTC. Translated: CASSGKYNEQFF.

This chain uses TRBV27 with TRBJ1-6; 8 bases fit TRBD1. Unmatched junction bases numbered 5, after V lost 2 bases and J lost 8 bases. The CDR3 is made up of 15 amino acids. CDR1 is MNHEY, CDR2 SMNVEV, per germline (reference sequence). This chain's CDR3 is CASSLVGQGDSPLHF. CDR3 bases: TGTGCCAGCAGTTTAGTCGGACAGGGTGATTCACCCCTCCACTTT.

The V and J genes are TRBV24-1 and TRBJ2-7; tentative D call: TRBD2 (6 bases). This CDR3 has 13 amino acids. Trimming removed 4 bases from V and 3 bases from J, with 9 bases in between. Germline V gene sequence: CDR1 KGHDR, CDR2 SFDVKD. CDR3 residues: CATSDGSNYEQYF. The CDR3 DNA follows: TGTGCCACCAGTGACGGGAGTAACTACGAGCAGTACTTC.

This chain links TRBV7-6 with TRBJ2-2; D perhaps matches TRBD1 (6 bases). V lost 8 bases and J 5 bases, leaving 12 bases between the germline ends. Germline CDR1 SGHVS, CDR2 FNYEAQ. The CDR3 totals 13 residues. The CDR3 region is CASRKTGTGELFF. The CDR3 DNA is TGTGCCAGCCGTAAAACAGGGACCGGGGAGCTGTTTTTT.

The chain couples TRBV19 to TRBJ2-3; D is possibly TRBD1 (6 bases). The CDR3 covers 14 residues. Trimming left V 4 bases short and J 4 bases short, with 12 bases between. Germline CDR1 LNHDA, CDR2 SQIVND (reference sequence). CDR3 region: CASSTGVGPDTQYF. The DNA of the CDR3 is TGTGCCAGTAGTACAGGGGTGGGACCAGATACGCAGTATTTT.

The genes are TRBV7-3 and TRBJ2-3; tentatively, D is TRBD2 (6 bases). V gave up 2 bases and J gave up 2 bases, with 8 bases separating them. The CDR3 is made up of 14 amino acids. The germline V gene encodes CDR1 SGHTA and CDR2 FQGTGA. CDR3 coding DNA: TGTGCCAGCAGCTTAGCGGGGCACACAGATACGCAGTATTTT. Translation gives CASSLAGHTDTQYF.

This chain links TRBV18 with TRBJ1-1, with D possibly matching TRBD1 (6 bases). This CDR3 contains 14 residues. Germline V gene sequence: CDR1 KGHSH, CDR2 LQKENI. Trimming left V 3 bases short and J 3 bases short, with 11 bases between. In DNA, the CDR3 is TGTGCCAGCTCACCGAGGGGGGGGGACACTGAAGCTTTCTTT. Translated: CASSPRGGDTEAFF.

This chain links TRBV6-2 or TRBV6-3 with TRBJ1-5; 7 positions agree with TRBD1. From germline, CDR1 is MNHEY and CDR2 SVGEGT. The CDR3 contains 16 residues. The V segment lost 0 bases and the J segment 7 bases; nucleotides outside the gene matches: 9. The CDR3 protein is CASSYSGTDRLQPQHF. The CDR3 coding sequence is TGTGCCAGCAGTTACTCCGGGACAGATCGTTTGCAGCCCCAGCATTTT.

V usage is TRBV7-2 and J usage is TRBJ1-4; D not certain. CDR3 length: 12 amino acids. Trimming shortened V by 4 bases and J by 8 bases, and 8 bases separated the two germline ends. Germline lookup yields CDR1 SGHTA and CDR2 FQGNSA. CDR3: CASSSDLEKLFF. The CDR3 region has the DNA TGTGCCAGCAGCTCTGACTTGGAAAAACTGTTTTTT. Filled out from reference TRBV7-2 and TRBJ1-4, the complete variable domain reads GAGVSQSPSNKVTEKGKDVELRCDPISGHTALYWYRQSLGQGLEFLIYFQGNSAPDKSGLPSDRFSAERTGGSVSTLTIQRTQQEDSAVYLCASSSDLEKLFFGSGTQLSVL.

The rearrangement uses TRBV24-1 and TRBJ2-7; 10 bases match TRBD1. Germline CDR1 KGHDR, CDR2 SFDVKD. The CDR3 runs 15 residues. The J segment lost 5 bases and the V segment lost 4 bases, leaving 7 bases of the junction unmatched. CDR3 DNA: TGTGCCACCAGTGACCCGGGACAGGGGTCCCACGAGCAGTACTTC. Amino acids: CATSDPGQGSHEQYF.

The chain has TRBV7-6 and TRBJ2-2, with a weak D call TRBD2 (6 bases). The germline V and J ends were trimmed by 3 bases and 3 bases, with 17 bases remaining between them. Per the germline V gene, CDR1 is SGHVS and CDR2 is FNYEAQ. CDR3 length: 17 amino acids. The CDR3 coding sequence is TGTGCCAGCAGCTTCTCACTAGTGGGGGAGGACACCGGGGAGCTGTTTTTT. Translation gives CASSFSLVGEDTGELFF.

The chain joins TRBV6-6 to TRBJ2-4; 9 bases agree with TRBD1. V lost 7 bases to trimming and J lost 11 bases; unmatched junction nucleotides: 12. This CDR3 is 14 amino acids long. Germline V gives CDR1 MNHNY, CDR2 SVGAGI (reference sequence). The CDR3: CASNEPGQGGFQYF. The CDR3, as DNA: TGTGCCAGCAACGAACCGGGACAGGGTGGTTTTCAGTACTTC.

This sequence joins TRBV6-2 or TRBV6-3 and TRBJ1-5; D perhaps matches TRBD1 (5 bases). The CDR3 has 14 amino acids. Germline-derived CDR1 and CDR2 are MNHEY and SVGEGT. V lost 5 bases, J lost 3 bases, and 11 bases lay in between. The CDR3 DNA is TGTGCCAGCAGTCCCCGACAGAACAATCAGCCCCAGCATTTT. This encodes CASSPRQNNQPQHF.

The rearrangement links TRBV5-1 to TRBJ2-2; 14 positions match TRBD2. V was clipped by 4 bases and J by 1 base; unmatched bases: 6. Germline V lookup: CDR1 SGHRS, CDR2 YFSETQ. The CDR3 contains 18 residues. CDR3 amino acids: CASSLGLAGVQNTGELFF. CDR3 bases: TGCGCCAGCAGCCTGGGACTAGCGGGAGTGCAGAACACCGGGGAGCTGTTTTTT.